The 28 T cell receptor beta chains below all came from one sample that was sequenced in a study of blood T cell repertoires in COVID-19. Sequencing was performed with immunoSEQ multiplex PCR; in TCRdb, only in-frame clones are kept and a portion is missing. This table has about 220,000 clones, approximately 79% appearing once. Sequences were obtained from peripheral blood. These receptors were taken from a human donor in a cohort sampled during active COVID-19.

V and J are TRBV30 and TRBJ1-2, with a tentative D call TRBD1 (5 bases). Germline V gene lookup returns CDR1 GTSNPN and CDR2 SVGIG (reference sequence). The CDR3 is made up of 17 amino acids. The V end was cut by 0 bases, the J end by 6 bases, with 23 bases between. The CDR3 bases are TGTGCCTGGAGTGTTGTAGGGAAAAGGGGAAATTTCGATGGCTACACCTTC. Protein sequence: CAWSVVGKRGNFDGYTF.

This rearrangement joins TRBV9 to TRBJ2-5; no clear D. V was shortened by 0 bases and J by 2 bases, with 8 bases between the two germline ends. CDR1 and CDR2 from the germline V gene are SGDLS and YYNGEE. This CDR3 spans 14 amino acids. CDR3 sequence: CASSVAQTQETQYF. The CDR3 bases are TGTGCCAGCAGCGTAGCGCAGACACAAGAGACCCAGTACTTC.

A few counts support this clone. The J gene is TRBJ1-5, the V gene TRBV25-1, with unresolved D. V lost 4 bases, J lost 2 bases, and 9 bases lay in between. The CDR3 consists of 14 residues. Germline V gives CDR1 MGHDK, CDR2 SYGVNS. The DNA of the CDR3 is TGTGCCAGCAGTGGAGCTACGGGCAATCAGCCCCAGCATTTT. It yields the protein CASSGATGNQPQHF. Combining the CDR3 with reference TRBV25-1 and TRBJ1-5 gives the whole variable domain EADIYQTPRYLVIGTGKKITLECSQTMGHDKMYWYQQDPGMELHLIHYSYGVNSTEKGDLSSESTVSRIRTEHFPLTLESARPSHTSQYLCASSGATGNQPQHFGDGTRLSIL.

The chain uses TRBV28 and TRBJ2-7; 11 bases agree with TRBD2. This CDR3 has 18 amino acids. J lost 4 bases, V lost 6 bases, and 17 bases had no gene match. Per germline, CDR1 MDHEN and CDR2 SYDVKM. CDR3 protein: CASRGNSGRAGLGYEQYF. DNA for the CDR3: TGTGCCAGCAGAGGGAATAGCGGGAGGGCCGGGTTAGGGTACGAGCAGTACTTC.

CDR3 sequence: CASSPIGLSNQPQHF. DNA of the CDR3: TGTGCCAGTTCACCGATCGGGTTGAGCAATCAGCCCCAGCATTTT. The V call is TRBV6-5, the J call TRBJ1-5; D unresolved. Trimming shortened V by 9 bases and J by 1 base, and 16 bases separated the two germline ends. There are 15 residues in the CDR3. Germline values: CDR1 MNHEY, CDR2 SVGAGI.

This clone came up many times. The gene calls are TRBV27 and TRBJ1-1; tentative D call: TRBD1 (5 bases). The germline V gene has CDR1 MNHEY and CDR2 SMNVEV (reference sequence). This CDR3 spans 15 amino acids. With 6 bases removed from V and 5 bases from J, the gap between germline ends came to 19 bases. The CDR3 DNA is TGTGCCAGCAGCGCCCCCGGGGGTTGGGTAACTGAAGCTTTCTTT. This translates into CASSAPGGWVTEAFF.

The V gene is TRBV19, the J gene TRBJ2-7, with TRBD2 matching 11 bases. Germline V gene sequence: CDR1 LNHDA, CDR2 SQIVND (reference sequence). This CDR3 has 16 residues. V was clipped by 5 bases and J by 2 bases; unmatched bases: 8. The CDR3 is CASSPPGLAGTYEQYF. CDR3 in DNA: TGTGCCAGTAGTCCCCCAGGACTAGCGGGTACCTACGAGCAGTACTTC.

The chain is built from TRBV15 and TRBJ2-6; D ambiguous. V was pared by 1 base and J by 0 bases, with 10 bases between. Germline V CDR1 and CDR2: LNHNV, YYDKDF (reference sequence). This CDR3 contains 17 residues. The CDR3, as DNA: TGTGCCACCAGCAGAGTCGCGTCCGTCTCTGGGGCCAACGTCCTGACTTTC. It translates to CATSRVASVSGANVLTF.

The V call is TRBV5-4, the J call TRBJ2-1, with D tentatively TRBD2 (5 bases). The CDR3 has 17 residues. V gave up 2 bases and J gave up 4 bases, with 19 bases separating them. The germline V gene encodes CDR1 SGHNT and CDR2 YYREEE (reference sequence). DNA of the CDR3: TGTGCCAGCAGCTTCCGGGTAGGGAGCGGCTTTTACAATGAGCAGTTCTTC. Translating gives CASSFRVGSGFYNEQFF.

The chain has TRBV13 and TRBJ1-4, with D tentatively TRBD1 (5 bases). Germline V gene lookup returns CDR1 PRHDT and CDR2 FYEKMQ (reference sequence). The V gene lost 5 bases and the J gene lost 5 bases, with 12 bases spanning the gap. There are 14 residues in the CDR3. CDR3 amino acids: CASSRGGWNEKLFF. The CDR3 DNA reads TGTGCCAGCAGCCGTGGGGGGTGGAATGAAAAACTGTTTTTT.

This clone occurred a few times. The gene calls are TRBV7-3 and TRBJ2-7; 7 bases fit TRBD2. The V and J ends lost 0 bases and 2 bases, in that order; junction bases with no gene match: 4. From germline, CDR1 is SGHTA and CDR2 FQGTGA. The CDR3 sequence is 15 residues long. The CDR3 sequence is CASSLTPGGPYEQYF. The CDR3 nucleotides read TGTGCCAGCAGCTTAACCCCGGGAGGCCCCTACGAGCAGTACTTC.

The V call is TRBV5-8, the J call TRBJ2-3, with 12 bases aligning to TRBD2. The germline CDR1 and CDR2 sequences are SGHTS and YDEGEE. This CDR3 is built from 16 residues. V lost 4 bases and J lost 2; bases outside the gene matches: 5. The CDR3 region is CASSAGLAGLTDTQYF. CDR3 sequence (DNA): TGTGCCAGCAGCGCGGGACTAGCGGGCCTCACAGATACGCAGTATTTT.

The rearrangement uses TRBV9 and TRBJ2-1; 8 bases line up with TRBD1. CDR1 is SGDLS and CDR2 is YYNGEE in the germline V gene. J gave up 4 bases and V 4 bases, and 4 bases lay outside the gene matches. This CDR3 has 14 amino acids. The CDR3 DNA reads as TGTGCCAGCAGCAAGGACAGGGTGTACAATGAGCAGTTCTTC. Residues: CASSKDRVYNEQFF.

The V gene is TRBV5-1, the J gene TRBJ1-3; 7 nucleotides match TRBD1. The CDR3 loop spans 16 amino acids. V lost 1 base, J lost 2 bases, and 6 bases stayed unmatched. Germline CDR1 reads SGHRS; CDR2 reads YFSETQ. For the CDR3, the DNA is TGCGCCAGCAGCTTGCGCGGTGGGACAGCTGGAAACACCATATATTTT. Translated, it gives CASSLRGGTAGNTIYF.

The V gene is TRBV27, the J gene TRBJ1-6; D perhaps matches TRBD1 (5 bases). V lost 2 bases and J 6 bases, leaving 14 bases between the germline ends. Germline-derived CDR1 and CDR2 are MNHEY and SMNVEV (reference sequence). This CDR3 has 16 amino acids. The DNA of the CDR3 is TGTGCCAGCAGTTTAGGGGGGAGCTGGATTAATTCACCCCTCCACTTT. Its protein is CASSLGGSWINSPLHF.

Concerning this clone: One end of the junction does not line up with germline, which may come from a read error. V and J are TRBV11-3 and TRBJ2-1, with a tentative D call TRBD2 (6 bases). The CDR3 runs to 15 residues. Germline V gene lookup returns CDR1 SGHNT and CDR2 YENEEA. CDR3 sequence reads: CASSPDGDSNNEQFF. DNA of the CDR3: TGTGCCAGCAGCCCCGACGGGGACTCCAACAATGAGCAGTTCTTC. Combining the CDR3 with reference TRBV11-3 and TRBJ2-1 gives the whole variable domain EAGVVQSPRYKIIEKKQPVAFWCNPISGHNTLYWYLQNLGQGPELLIRYENEEAVDDSQLPKDRFSAERLKGVDSTLKIQPAELGDSAVYLCASSPDGDSNNEQFFGPGTRLTVL.

The chain uses TRBV3-1 (or the pseudogene TRBV3-2) and TRBJ2-1; the match to TRBD2 covers 13 bases. In germline, CDR1 is LGHDT, CDR2 YNNKEL (reference sequence). After removal of 4 bases from V and 8 bases from J, the junction contained 8 bases not matched to a gene. The CDR3 is made up of 16 amino acids. The CDR3 spells CASSPSLAGGPDEQFF. In DNA form, the CDR3 reads TGTGCCAGCAGCCCCTCACTAGCGGGAGGGCCCGATGAGCAGTTCTTC.

The gene calls are TRBV28 and TRBJ2-7, with TRBD2 matching over 9 bases. The CDR3 length is 14 residues. The germline CDR1 and CDR2 sequences are MDHEN and SYDVKM. V lost 5 bases to trimming and J lost 6 bases; unmatched junction nucleotides: 8. The CDR3 loop is CASSGTLAGSEQYF. CDR3 DNA: TGTGCCAGCAGTGGCACGCTAGCGGGAAGCGAGCAGTACTTC.

This clone was seen once. V is TRBV18 and J is TRBJ1-4; D unresolved. The CDR3 runs 14 residues. Germline V gene data show CDR1 as KGHSH and CDR2 as LQKENI. V shed 0 bases and J shed 4 bases, with 6 bases lying between them. As DNA, the CDR3 is TGTGCCAGCTCACCACCAGGACTTAATGAAAAACTGTTTTTT. The encoded protein is CASSPPGLNEKLFF.

The chain employs TRBV5-5 and TRBJ1-1; D ambiguous. Trimming removed 3 bases at V and 4 bases at J, with 16 bases between. In germline, CDR1 is SGHKS, CDR2 YYEKEE (reference sequence). The CDR3 has 15 residues. The CDR3 coding sequence is TGTGCCAGCAGCTCACAAGGGTGGGCGGGCACTGAAGCTTTCTTT. Amino acid sequence: CASSSQGWAGTEAFF.

This clone was picked up a small number of times. The chain combines TRBV11-2 with TRBJ1-2; unclear D gene. V lost 0 bases, J lost 6 bases, and 11 bases lay in between. This CDR3 is built from 14 residues. Per the germline V gene, CDR1 is SGHAT and CDR2 is FQNNGV. The CDR3 DNA reads as TGTGCCAGCAGCTTAGACCGGGGAATCGATGGCTACACCTTC. Protein: CASSLDRGIDGYTF.

The chain has TRBV3-1 (or the pseudogene TRBV3-2) and TRBJ2-7, with D perhaps matching TRBD2 (5 bases). Germline V CDR1 and CDR2: LGHDT, YNNKEL (reference sequence). This CDR3 region has 13 residues. With 7 bases removed from V and 5 bases from J, the gap between germline ends came to 15 bases. CDR3 amino acids: CASIGWGVDEQYF. The CDR3 DNA reads as TGTGCCAGCATTGGGTGGGGAGTGGACGAGCAGTACTTC.

V is TRBV7-2 and J is TRBJ2-3, with 13 nucleotides matching TRBD2. The CDR3 spans 18 residues. The ends lost 4 bases at V and 6 bases at J; junction bases unmatched: 13. The germline V gene encodes CDR1 SGHTA and CDR2 FQGNSA. The CDR3 here is CASSSFYTSGRAVDTQYF. Written as DNA, the CDR3 is TGTGCCAGCAGCTCCTTCTACACTAGCGGGAGGGCCGTGGATACGCAGTATTTT.

As for this clone: This is likely an artifact of a read error, given a far larger clone one base away. The rearrangement uses TRBV28 and TRBJ2-7, with D possibly being TRBD2 (5 bases). The germline CDR1 and CDR2 sequences are MDHEN and SYDVKM. Deletions cut 3 bases from V and 3 bases from J, with 6 bases between. The CDR3 loop spans 12 amino acids. Here the CDR3 reads CASSFEGYEQYF. The CDR3 DNA sequence: TGTGCCAGCAGTTTCGAGGGCTACGAGCAGTACTTC.

CDR3: CASSGTNTGELFF. In DNA, the CDR3 is TGTGCCAGCAGTGGCACGAACACCGGGGAGCTGTTTTTT. V gene TRBV27 combines with J gene TRBJ2-2; D call uncertain. Per germline, CDR1 MNHEY and CDR2 SMNVEV (reference sequence). CDR3 length: 13 amino acids. Trimming removed 5 bases at V and 0 bases at J, with 4 bases between.

The CDR3 spells CASSLSGTGTKGYTF. The CDR3 nucleotides are TGTGCCAGCAGCCTCTCCGGGACAGGGACAAAAGGCTACACCTTC. The chain is built from TRBV6-6 and TRBJ1-2, with 9 nucleotides matching TRBD1. This CDR3 is 15 amino acids long. V gave up 6 bases and J gave up 8 bases; unmatched junction bases: 13. Germline V gene lookup returns CDR1 MNHNY and CDR2 SVGAGI (reference sequence).

The CDR3, as DNA: TGTGCCAGCAGCTCCGACCTAGCGTTGTTTGGGAATGAGCAGTTCTTC. Encoded protein: CASSSDLALFGNEQFF. The J gene is TRBJ2-1, the V gene TRBV11-2; maybe TRBD2 (6 bases). The CDR3 loop spans 16 amino acids. The ends were cut back, 4 bases at V and 7 bases at J, with 20 bases in the middle. CDR1 is SGHAT and CDR2 is FQNNGV in the germline V gene.

The V and J genes are TRBV7-3 and TRBJ2-5; tentatively, D is TRBD1 (6 bases). Trimming removed 5 bases at V and 5 bases at J, with 15 bases between. Germline V gives CDR1 SGHTA, CDR2 FQGTGA. The CDR3 extends over 14 amino acids. The CDR3 spells CASSPGQPGETQYF. CDR3 DNA sequence: TGTGCCAGCAGCCCCGGACAGCCTGGGGAGACCCAGTACTTC.